This entry features one TCR beta chain sequence. Its recognized antigen is unknown. Base qualities are not recorded, but no much larger clone differs from it by a single base. Reading from cysteine to phenylalanine, the CDR3 counts 12 amino acids. Only the CDR3 part of the read is kept: 36 bases, read in frame from the first base. The junction carries 9 bases between V and J, which are trimmed by 6 bases and 3 bases respectively. From a lookup of the germline V gene, CDR1 and CDR2 are SGHAT and FQNNGV. The data were taken from a study of tumor-infiltrating lymphocytes in primary liver carcinoma (dated by TCRdb to 2017 to 2019). General notes on the study: A handful of patients with histopathologically diagnosed primary liver carcinoma underwent surgical resection in China between late 2015 and 2016. The five patients had tumors of stage T1-T3 N0M0, with maximum diameters ranging from 4.2 to 10 cm. Across five regions of each liver tumor, along with adjacent normal tissue and blood, the study brought together TCRbeta repertoire sequencing, expression microarrays and whole-exome sequencing. Technical replicate repertoires showed high reproducibility, with mean shared-clone rates roughly 0.88 and correlation coefficients above 0.95. Of the five patients, three men and two women aged 30 to 69 years, four had hepatocellular carcinoma and one had combined HCC and intrahepatic cholangiocarcinoma. A total of roughly 35 specimens from 5 patients went through TCRbeta repertoire sequencing, namely 25 tumor regions, 5 adjacent noncancerous liver tissues and 5 peripheral blood samples. Roughly 3.5 to 7.5 million productive TCRbeta reads were obtained per sample, and no significant difference in read depth was found between tissue types.

Overall study outcomes, separate from this receptor: A significantly larger repertoire fraction was made up by the top 250 clones in tumors than in blood (p = 0.039). The study included only five patients, and the authors note findings should be validated in a larger study. Because the samples were bulk and unsorted, CD4+ and CD8+ T cell repertoires could not be compared. Consistent with antigen-driven expansion, pairs of tumor regions showed higher repertoire overlap (mean around 36%) than either tumor-adjacent pairs (around 17%) or tumor-blood pairs (around 15%). Because sequencing covered only the TCR beta chain and unpaired alpha chains were not captured, true repertoire diversity is likely underestimated.

Blood RNA was extracted from unsorted whole blood with TRIzol reagent; germline DNA came from the DNeasy Blood & Tissue kit. Chronic HBV infection was present in the patients, and the patients were treatment-naive at sampling. Before surgery, 3 to 5 milliliters of peripheral blood were drawn into K2EDTA tubes. A constant-region primer and ProtoScript II reverse transcriptase were used to reverse-transcribe TCRbeta-specific cDNA from about 500 ng total RNA. TCRbeta libraries were built with three nested multiplex PCR rounds, a slightly modified ARM-PCR procedure. Multiplex TRBV1-TRBV30 forward primers and a Cbeta reverse primer were used in the first two PCR rounds, each of which was run for around 9 cycles. Sample barcodes and Illumina adapters were added in a final 25-cycle PCR with Deep VentR polymerase. Before sequencing, amplicons of 200-500 bp were purified from gel using a QIAquick gel extraction kit. TCRbeta amplicons were sequenced on an Illumina HiSeq 2500 with 250-bp paired-end reads. Processing in the source paper ran as follows. Trimmomatic v0.33 was used to quality-trim the reads, and FLASH v1.2.11 was used to merge paired reads so that full CDR3 sequences could be recovered. V, D and J germline segments were assigned to the rearranged TCRbeta sequences using MiGEC v1.2.1b. Clonotype statistics and Shannon-Wiener diversity indices were calculated with VDJtools v1.0.0. Except for diversity analysis, only the 250 most abundant clonotypes of each sample were used in subsequent analyses to reduce sampling bias. TCRdb cleaned the public reads at Q25 with fastp, built clones with MiXCR and kept in-frame beta chains. CDR3 protein sequences are deduplicated, and each keeps its most common genes and DNA. The V and J calls were determined by TCRdb, not by the authors. The sample table contains about 200,000 distinct CDR3 sequences; only one count was recorded for roughly 61% of them. 7% to 8.5% of the sample lies in the top ten.

The sequence was obtained from a woman aged 60-75 years with primary liver carcinoma and hepatitis B virus infection. Here the chain combines TRBV11-2 and TRBJ2-7, with no reliable assignment of the D segment. Input material: peripheral blood. The sequenced DNA: TGTGCCAGCAGTCAGACGGTCTACGAGCAGTACTTC. Translated, it gives CASSQTVYEQYF. Joined to the reference TRBV11-2 and TRBJ2-7 proteins, this CDR3 gives the full variable domain: EAGVAQSPRYKIIEKRQSVAFWCNPISGHATLYWYQQILGQGPKLLIQFQNNGVVDDSQLPKDRFSAERLKGVDSTLKIQPAKLEDSAVYLCASSQTVYEQYFGPGTRLTVT.